The 27 T cell receptor beta chains below come from one sample, sequenced in a study of blood T cell repertoires in COVID-19. TCRdb's table, derived via immunoSEQ multiplex PCR, lists solely in-frame clones and lacks some. The table lists over 150,000 clones, approximately 85% of them singletons. Sequencing was carried out using PBMCs or T cells enriched from blood (not recorded which). These TCRs come from a man aged 35 to 55 who had recovered from COVID-19.

This clone was found a few times. The chain employs TRBV6-4 and TRBJ1-2; the match to TRBD1 covers 8 bases. Germline V gives CDR1 MRHNA, CDR2 SNTAGT. J gave up 14 bases and V 2 bases, and 13 bases lay outside the gene matches. CDR3 length: 14 residues. CDR3 sequence reads: CASSDHDRGTLMTF. The CDR3 region has the DNA TGTGCCAGCAGTGACCACGACAGGGGAACCCTGATGACCTTC.

The rearrangement uses TRBV28 and TRBJ2-3; tentative D call: TRBD1 (6 bases). Trimming pared 4 bases from V and 6 bases from J, leaving 11 bases between. Germline assignment: CDR1 MDHEN and CDR2 SYDVKM. This CDR3 is built from 13 residues. CDR3 protein: CASSSSQGDTQYF. The CDR3 DNA is TGTGCCAGCAGTTCGTCCCAGGGGGATACGCAGTATTTT. The entire variable domain, with the rest obtained from reference TRBV28 and TRBJ2-3, is as follows: DVKVTQSSRYLVKRTGEKVFLECVQDMDHENMFWYRQDPGLGLRLIYFSYDVKMKEKGDIPEGYSVSREKKERFSLILESASTNQTSMYLCASSSSQGDTQYFGPGTRLTVL.

The chain employs TRBV12-3 or TRBV12-4 and TRBJ2-2, with D possibly matching TRBD1 (5 bases). This CDR3 has 12 amino acids. The V end lost 5 bases, the J end lost 12 bases, and 13 bases lay between the germline ends. In DNA, the CDR3 is TGTGCCAGCAGTCAGGGTCAAAGGAAGCTGTTTTTT. It is translated as CASSQGQRKLFF.

The chain recombines TRBV5-1 with TRBJ1-1; D is unresolved. This CDR3 is built from 14 residues. V gave up 1 base and J gave up 6 bases, with 13 bases separating them. The V gene's germline CDR1 is SGHRS and CDR2 YFSETQ. CDR3 coding DNA: TGCGCCAGCAGCTTGACCGCGGCTGGCGCTGAAGCTTTCTTT. This translates into CASSLTAAGAEAFF.

The genes are TRBV9 and TRBJ1-3, with a tentative D call TRBD1 (5 bases). The ends were cut back, 0 bases at V and 2 bases at J, with 15 bases in the middle. This CDR3 is built from 17 residues. In germline, CDR1 is SGDLS, CDR2 YYNGEE. The CDR3 is CASSVGSDPRAGNTIYF. As DNA, the CDR3 is TGTGCCAGCAGCGTAGGGAGTGATCCCAGGGCTGGAAACACCATATATTTT.

V is TRBV25-1 and J is TRBJ1-1, with D possibly matching TRBD1 (5 bases). Between the trimmed V and J ends, which lost 2 bases and 7 bases, there was a span of 11 bases. The CDR3 is 13 amino acids. Germline CDR1 MGHDK, CDR2 SYGVNS. CDR3 nucleotide sequence: TGTGCCAGCAGTGAAGGTCGGAGGGGTGAAGCTTTCTTT. Translating gives CASSEGRRGEAFF.

This clone was seen only once. The CDR3: CAWSSHRGDYGYTF. Written as DNA, the CDR3 is TGTGCCTGGAGTTCCCACAGGGGAGACTATGGCTACACCTTC. The rearrangement uses TRBV30 and TRBJ1-2, with 7 positions matching TRBD1. CDR1 is GTSNPN and CDR2 is SVGIG in the germline V gene (reference sequence). V gave up 2 bases and J gave up 3 bases; unmatched junction bases: 6. The CDR3 is 14 residues long.

This clone turned up a few times. Other DNA variants within this sample encode the same CDR3. The chain carries TRBV7-9 and TRBJ1-6; D possibly corresponds to TRBD1 (6 bases). Trimming took off 4 bases at V and 4 bases at J, with 11 bases between the two ends. Germline CDR1 reads SEHNR; CDR2 reads FQNEAQ (reference sequence). The CDR3 spans 15 residues. CDR3 protein: CASSSGQGYNSPLHF. The CDR3 DNA is TGTGCCAGCAGCTCGGGACAAGGATATAATTCACCCCTCCACTTT.

V and J are TRBV2 and TRBJ2-7, with TRBD1 matching 7 bases. V lost 7 bases, J lost 6 bases, and 9 bases stayed unmatched. Germline CDR1 reads SNHLY; CDR2 reads FYNNEI. The CDR3 runs to 13 residues. This CDR3 reads CASIDREGSEQYF. CDR3 nucleotide sequence: TGTGCCAGCATCGACAGGGAAGGGTCCGAGCAGTACTTC.

The genes are TRBV6-1 and TRBJ2-2; 8 nucleotides align to TRBD1. The CDR3 is 15 residues long. The ends lost 1 base at V and 5 bases at J; junction bases unmatched: 3. In germline, CDR1 is MNHNS, CDR2 SASEGT. CDR3 protein: CASSEGGQGTGELFF. The CDR3, as DNA: TGTGCCAGCAGTGAAGGCGGACAGGGTACCGGGGAGCTGTTTTTT.

The V gene is TRBV4-1, the J gene TRBJ2-5; 9 bases line up with TRBD2. CDR1 is MGHRA, CDR2 YSYEKL, per germline. J lost 7 bases, V lost 0 bases, and 9 bases had no gene match. The CDR3 contains 16 residues. CDR3 nucleotide sequence: TGCGCCAGCAGCCAAGATATGGGCGGGAGGGCTTGGACCCAGTACTTC. Residues: CASSQDMGGRAWTQYF.

The rearrangement joins TRBV7-9 to TRBJ1-4; the D gene is possibly TRBD1 (5 bases). Germline CDR1 is SEHNR and CDR2 is FQNEAQ (reference sequence). V lost 5 bases and J 10 bases, leaving 17 bases between the germline ends. There are 14 residues in the CDR3. The CDR3 DNA reads as TGTGCCAGCAGCGTCGACAGATACCAAGGAAAACTGTTTTTT. Encoded protein: CASSVDRYQGKLFF.

The CDR3 here is CASSFGGSGANVLTF. The CDR3, as DNA: TGCGCCAGCAGCTTCGGTGGCTCTGGGGCCAACGTCCTGACTTTC. The V and J genes are TRBV5-1 and TRBJ2-6, with no clear D. CDR1 SGHRS and CDR2 YFSETQ come from the germline V gene. The CDR3 runs to 15 residues. The germline V and J ends were trimmed by 2 bases and 0 bases, with 6 bases remaining between them.

This sequence joins TRBV2 and TRBJ1-5, with D possibly TRBD1 on 6 matching bases. Germline V CDR1 and CDR2: SNHLY, FYNNEI. V was shortened by 5 bases and J by 3 bases, with 14 bases between the two germline ends. The CDR3 extends over 15 amino acids. The DNA for the CDR3 is TGTGCCAGCAGTTACGGGCGGGGGGCCAATCAGCCCCAGCATTTT. It codes for CASSYGRGANQPQHF.

The gene calls are TRBV2 and TRBJ1-5; 7 bases are a match to TRBD1. The CDR3 is 15 amino acids. Germline assignment: CDR1 SNHLY and CDR2 FYNNEI. The V segment lost 6 bases and the J segment 4 bases; nucleotides outside the gene matches: 9. The CDR3 DNA follows: TGTGCCAGCAGCCCAAGCCGGACAGGTAATCAGCCCCAGCATTTT. Translated, it gives CASSPSRTGNQPQHF.

The J gene is TRBJ2-7, the V gene TRBV5-1; TRBD2 is a possible D gene (6 bases). V shed 4 bases and J shed 1 base, with 18 bases lying between them. CDR3 length: 16 residues. CDR1 SGHRS and CDR2 YFSETQ come from the germline V gene. The CDR3 sequence: CASSPRVGGLSYEQYF. The CDR3 DNA follows: TGCGCCAGCAGCCCGCGTGTGGGGGGTTTATCCTACGAGCAGTACTTC.

The chain combines TRBV12-3 or TRBV12-4 with TRBJ2-1; D is uncertain. The germline V and J ends were trimmed by 6 bases and 3 bases, with 6 bases remaining between them. The CDR3 consists of 12 residues. The CDR3 is CASRTGYNEQFF. CDR3 DNA: TGTGCCAGCAGAACCGGCTACAATGAGCAGTTCTTC.

Points on this clone: In the same sample, other DNA sequences code for this CDR3. The V gene is TRBV5-1, the J gene TRBJ1-5; D is ambiguous. The CDR3 consists of 13 residues. The V gene lost 0 bases and the J gene lost 4 bases, with 5 bases spanning the gap. Germline V CDR1 and CDR2: SGHRS, YFSETQ. The chain's CDR3 is CASSLDGNQPQHF. The CDR3 nucleotides are TGCGCCAGCAGCTTGGACGGGAATCAGCCCCAGCATTTT. The full variable domain, completed using reference TRBV5-1 and TRBJ1-5, is KAGVTQTPRYLIKTRGQQVTLSCSPISGHRSVSWYQQTPGQGLQFLFEYFSETQRNKGNFPGRFSGRQFSNSRSEMNVSTLELGDSALYLCASSLDGNQPQHFGDGTRLSIL.

This chain uses TRBV3-1 (or the pseudogene TRBV3-2) with TRBJ2-7, with D possibly matching TRBD2 (6 bases). V was trimmed by 0 bases and J by 6 bases, leaving 21 bases between them. Per germline, CDR1 LGHDT and CDR2 YNNKEL (reference sequence). The CDR3 has 17 amino acids. CDR3 sequence (DNA): TGTGCCAGCAGCCAAGAAAGAGGTCTAGCGTCACGGGCCGAGCAGTACTTC. It translates to CASSQERGLASRAEQYF.

This sequence joins TRBV28 and TRBJ1-2, with 9 bases that match TRBD1. V shed 3 bases, J shed 4 bases, and the junction held 6 bases outside the gene matches. This CDR3 is 15 amino acids long. CDR1 is MDHEN, CDR2 SYDVKM, per germline. The CDR3 loop reads CASSFGTGLGYGYTF. CDR3 nucleotide sequence: TGTGCCAGCAGTTTCGGGACAGGGCTCGGCTATGGCTACACCTTC.

This chain joins TRBV14 and TRBJ1-1; D not certain. The CDR3 spans 13 residues. Germline CDR1 is SGHDN and CDR2 is FVKESK. The germline V and J ends were trimmed by 3 bases and 5 bases, with 10 bases remaining between them. Written as DNA, the CDR3 is TGTGCCAGCAGCCATTCCGGCGGGACTGAAGCTTTCTTT. Amino acids: CASSHSGGTEAFF.

The chain couples TRBV3-1 (or the pseudogene TRBV3-2) to TRBJ1-3; D is unresolved. The germline gives CDR1 LGHDT, CDR2 YNNKEL (reference sequence). The V and J ends lost 8 bases and 2 bases respectively, with 19 bases between them. This CDR3 spans 16 amino acids. CDR3 amino acids: CASAPPVSDPGNTIYF. The CDR3, as DNA: TGTGCCAGCGCCCCTCCCGTCAGCGATCCTGGAAACACCATATATTTT.

J is TRBJ2-1 and V is TRBV9; 11 nucleotides match TRBD2. Trimming cost V 1 base and J 7 bases; bases outside gene matches: 10. Germline-derived CDR1 and CDR2 are SGDLS and YYNGEE. The CDR3 totals 17 residues. CDR3: CASSVTASGGRPNEQFF. In DNA, the CDR3 is TGTGCCAGCAGCGTAACGGCTAGCGGGGGGCGTCCAAATGAGCAGTTCTTC.

This clone was counted a single time. The same CDR3 arises from other DNA sequences in this sample as well. This chain joins TRBV6-5 and TRBJ1-5, with no clear D. Trimming stripped 3 bases from V and 4 bases from J, with 7 bases between. Germline-derived CDR1 and CDR2 are MNHEY and SVGAGI. The CDR3 is 13 residues long. The CDR3 DNA reads TGTGCCAGCAGTTATACCGGGAATCAGCCCCAGCATTTT. Protein product: CASSYTGNQPQHF.

The rearrangement uses TRBV5-1 and TRBJ2-1, with 11 bases identical to TRBD2. CDR1 SGHRS and CDR2 YFSETQ come from the germline V gene. The CDR3 sequence is 18 residues long. After removal of 4 bases from V and 2 bases from J, the junction contained 11 bases not matched to a gene. The chain's CDR3 is CASSPLTSGIRAYNEQFF. CDR3 sequence (DNA): TGCGCCAGCAGCCCCCTGACTAGCGGGATCCGGGCCTACAATGAGCAGTTCTTC.

The chain combines TRBV5-1 with TRBJ1-6; 8 bases are shared with TRBD1. The length of the CDR3 is 15 residues. CDR1 is SGHRS and CDR2 is YFSETQ in the germline V gene. Trimming at V came to 6 bases and at J to 7 bases, leaving 9 bases not matched to a gene. This CDR3 reads CASTFGTGGNSPLHF. As DNA, the CDR3 is TGCGCCAGCACCTTTGGGACAGGCGGCAATTCACCCCTCCACTTT. Full variable domain (missing parts from reference TRBV5-1 and TRBJ1-6): KAGVTQTPRYLIKTRGQQVTLSCSPISGHRSVSWYQQTPGQGLQFLFEYFSETQRNKGNFPGRFSGRQFSNSRSEMNVSTLELGDSALYLCASTFGTGGNSPLHFGNGTRLTVT.

This clone was seen only once. The chain carries TRBV9 and TRBJ1-6, with 10 positions matching TRBD1. V was pared by 7 bases and J by 6 bases, with 4 bases of the junction left unmatched. Germline V gives CDR1 SGDLS, CDR2 YYNGEE. CDR3 length: 14 residues. This CDR3 reads CASGQGGGNSPLHF. The CDR3 DNA reads TGTGCCAGCGGACAGGGGGGCGGTAATTCACCCCTCCACTTT.